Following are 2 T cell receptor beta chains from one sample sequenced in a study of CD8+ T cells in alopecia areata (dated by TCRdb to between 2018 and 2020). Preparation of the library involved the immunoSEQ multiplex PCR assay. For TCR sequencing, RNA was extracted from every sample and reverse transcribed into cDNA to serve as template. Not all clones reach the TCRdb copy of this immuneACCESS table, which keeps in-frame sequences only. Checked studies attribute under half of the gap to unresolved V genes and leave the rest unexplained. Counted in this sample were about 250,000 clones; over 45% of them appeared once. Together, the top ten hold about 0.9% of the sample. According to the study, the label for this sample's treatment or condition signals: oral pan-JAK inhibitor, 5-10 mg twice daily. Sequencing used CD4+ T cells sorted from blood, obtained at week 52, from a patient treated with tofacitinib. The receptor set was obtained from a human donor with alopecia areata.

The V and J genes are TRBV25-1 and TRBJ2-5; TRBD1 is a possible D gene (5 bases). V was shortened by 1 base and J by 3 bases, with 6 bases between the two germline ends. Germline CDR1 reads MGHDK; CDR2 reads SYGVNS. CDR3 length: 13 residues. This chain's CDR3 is CASSESGKETQYF. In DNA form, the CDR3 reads TGTGCCAGCAGTGAATCAGGGAAAGAGACCCAGTACTTC.

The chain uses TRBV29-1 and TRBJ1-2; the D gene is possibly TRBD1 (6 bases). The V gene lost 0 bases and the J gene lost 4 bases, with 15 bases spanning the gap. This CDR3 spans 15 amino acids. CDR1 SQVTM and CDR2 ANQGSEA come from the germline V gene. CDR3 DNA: TGCAGCGTTGAAGATCACACAGGGAGGGCCTATGGCTACACCTTC. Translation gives CSVEDHTGRAYGYTF.